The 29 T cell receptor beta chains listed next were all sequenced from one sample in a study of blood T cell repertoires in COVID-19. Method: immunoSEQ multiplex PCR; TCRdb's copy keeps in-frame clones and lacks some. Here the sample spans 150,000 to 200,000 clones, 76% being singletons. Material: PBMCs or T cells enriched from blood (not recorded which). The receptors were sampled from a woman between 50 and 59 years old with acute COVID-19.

The chain's CDR3 is CASSEATAAGYYNSPLHF. CDR3 in DNA: TGTGCCAGCAGTGAAGCAACGGCAGCGGGGTATTATAATTCACCCCTCCACTTT. The V and J genes are TRBV6-1 and TRBJ1-6; no clear D gene. V lost 0 bases and J lost 4, with 16 bases in between. Germline CDR1 and CDR2: MNHNS and SASEGT. The CDR3 consists of 18 residues.

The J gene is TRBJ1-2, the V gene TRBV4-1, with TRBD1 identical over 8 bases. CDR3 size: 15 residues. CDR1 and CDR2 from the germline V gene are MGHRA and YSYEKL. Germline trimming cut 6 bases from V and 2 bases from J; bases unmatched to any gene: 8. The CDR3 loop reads CASRDNRGINYGYTF. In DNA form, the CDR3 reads TGCGCCAGCAGGGACAACAGGGGGATCAACTATGGCTACACCTTC.

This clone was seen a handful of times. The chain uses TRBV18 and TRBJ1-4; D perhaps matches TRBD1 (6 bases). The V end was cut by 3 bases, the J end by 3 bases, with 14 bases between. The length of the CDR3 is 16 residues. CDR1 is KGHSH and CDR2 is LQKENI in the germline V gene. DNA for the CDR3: TGTGCCAGCTCACCCGGCCCGGGACACCCTAATGAAAAACTGTTTTTT. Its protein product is CASSPGPGHPNEKLFF.

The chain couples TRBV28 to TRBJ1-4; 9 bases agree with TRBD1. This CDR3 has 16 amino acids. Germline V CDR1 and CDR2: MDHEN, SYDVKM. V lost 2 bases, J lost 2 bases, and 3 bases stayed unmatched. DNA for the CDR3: TGTGCCAGCAGTTTAGACGGGACAGGGACTAATGAAAAACTGTTTTTT. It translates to CASSLDGTGTNEKLFF.

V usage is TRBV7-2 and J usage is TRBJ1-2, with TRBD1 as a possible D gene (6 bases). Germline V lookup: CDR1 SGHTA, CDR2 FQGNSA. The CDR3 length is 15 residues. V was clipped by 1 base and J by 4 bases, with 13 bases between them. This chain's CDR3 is CASSLVTGQGYGYTF. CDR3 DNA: TGTGCCAGCAGCTTAGTAACAGGGCAGGGCTATGGCTACACCTTC.

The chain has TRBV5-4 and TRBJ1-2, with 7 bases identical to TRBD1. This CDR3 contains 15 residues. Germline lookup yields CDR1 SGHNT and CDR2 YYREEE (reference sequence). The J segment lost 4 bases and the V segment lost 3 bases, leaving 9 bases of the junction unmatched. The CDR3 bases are TGTGCCAGCAGCTCGGCACAGGGGAAGGGCTATGGCTACACCTTC. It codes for CASSSAQGKGYGYTF.

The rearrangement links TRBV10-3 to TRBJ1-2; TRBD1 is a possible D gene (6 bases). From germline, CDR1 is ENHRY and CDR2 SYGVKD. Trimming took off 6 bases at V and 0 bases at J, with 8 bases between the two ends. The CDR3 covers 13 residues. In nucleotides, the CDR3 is TGTGCCATCAGGGACAGCTCTAACTATGGCTACACCTTC. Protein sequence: CAIRDSSNYGYTF.

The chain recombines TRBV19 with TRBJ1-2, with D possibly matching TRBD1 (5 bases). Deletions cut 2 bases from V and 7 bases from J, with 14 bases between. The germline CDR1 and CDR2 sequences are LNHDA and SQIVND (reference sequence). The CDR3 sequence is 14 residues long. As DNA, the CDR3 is TGTGCCAGTAGTATATCGACAGAGCTCCTTGGCTACACCTTC. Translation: CASSISTELLGYTF.

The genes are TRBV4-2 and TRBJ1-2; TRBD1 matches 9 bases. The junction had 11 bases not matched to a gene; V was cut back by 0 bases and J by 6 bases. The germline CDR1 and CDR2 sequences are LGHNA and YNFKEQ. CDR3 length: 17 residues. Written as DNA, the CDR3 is TGTGCCAGCAGCCAAGATCCCCCCGGGGGGACAGGGAATGGCTACACCTTC. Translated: CASSQDPPGGTGNGYTF.

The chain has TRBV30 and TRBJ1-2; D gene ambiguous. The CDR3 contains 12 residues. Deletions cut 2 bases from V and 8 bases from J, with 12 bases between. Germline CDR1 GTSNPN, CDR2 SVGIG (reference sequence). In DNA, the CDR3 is TGTGCCTGGAGTAGAGGGATAAGGGGCTACACCTTC. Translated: CAWSRGIRGYTF.

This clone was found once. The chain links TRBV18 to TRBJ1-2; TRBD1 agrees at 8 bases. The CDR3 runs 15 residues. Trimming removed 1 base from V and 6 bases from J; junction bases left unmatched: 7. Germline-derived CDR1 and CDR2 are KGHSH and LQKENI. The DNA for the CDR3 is TGTGCCAGCTCACCACAGACAGGGGAGAGGAATGGCTACACCTTC. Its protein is CASSPQTGERNGYTF.

Here the CDR3 DNA reads TGTGCCAGCAGTGAAGCTAAAAGGCCAGGTGGAAACACCATATATTTT. This encodes CASSEAKRPGGNTIYF. The chain links TRBV6-1 to TRBJ1-3; D ambiguous. The CDR3 length is 16 residues. Germline-derived CDR1 and CDR2 are MNHNS and SASEGT. Trimming removed 0 bases at V and 3 bases at J, with 12 bases between.

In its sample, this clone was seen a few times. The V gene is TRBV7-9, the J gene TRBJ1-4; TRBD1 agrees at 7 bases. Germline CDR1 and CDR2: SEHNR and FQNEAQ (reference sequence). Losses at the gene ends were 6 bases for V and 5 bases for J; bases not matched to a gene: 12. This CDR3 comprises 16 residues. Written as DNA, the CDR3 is TGTGCCAGCAGAAAAGGCTTTGGGACAGAAAATGAAAAACTGTTTTTT. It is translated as CASRKGFGTENEKLFF.

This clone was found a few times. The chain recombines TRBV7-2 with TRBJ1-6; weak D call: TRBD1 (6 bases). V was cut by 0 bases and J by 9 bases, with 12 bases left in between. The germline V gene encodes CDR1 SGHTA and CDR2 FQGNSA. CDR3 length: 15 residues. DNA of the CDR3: TGTGCCAGCAGCTTAGCGTCAGGGGCAAGTTCACCCCTCCACTTT. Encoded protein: CASSLASGASSPLHF.

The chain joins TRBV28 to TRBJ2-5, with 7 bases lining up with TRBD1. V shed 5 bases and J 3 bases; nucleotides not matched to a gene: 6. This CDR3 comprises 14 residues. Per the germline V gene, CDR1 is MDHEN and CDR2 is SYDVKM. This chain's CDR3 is CASSQIGTEETQYF. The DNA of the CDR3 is TGTGCCAGCAGTCAAATAGGGACAGAAGAGACCCAGTACTTC.

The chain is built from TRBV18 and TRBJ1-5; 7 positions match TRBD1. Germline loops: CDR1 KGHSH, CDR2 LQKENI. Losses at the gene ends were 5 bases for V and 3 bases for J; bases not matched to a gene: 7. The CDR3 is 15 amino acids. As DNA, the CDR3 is TGTGCCAGCTCAGAGGGACAGCCTTACAATCAGCCCCAGCATTTT. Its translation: CASSEGQPYNQPQHF. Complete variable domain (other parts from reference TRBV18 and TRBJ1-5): NAGVMQNPRHLVRRRGQEARLRCSPMKGHSHVYWYRQLPEEGLKFMVYLQKENIIDESGMPKERFSAEFPKEGPSILRIQQVVRGDSAAYFCASSEGQPYNQPQHFGDGTRLSIL.

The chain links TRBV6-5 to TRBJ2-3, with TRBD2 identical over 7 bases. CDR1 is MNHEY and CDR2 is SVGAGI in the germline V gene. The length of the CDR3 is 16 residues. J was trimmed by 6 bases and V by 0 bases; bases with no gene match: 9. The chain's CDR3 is CASSYSLAVIRDTQYF. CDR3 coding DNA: TGTGCCAGCAGTTACTCCCTAGCGGTCATTCGGGATACGCAGTATTTT.

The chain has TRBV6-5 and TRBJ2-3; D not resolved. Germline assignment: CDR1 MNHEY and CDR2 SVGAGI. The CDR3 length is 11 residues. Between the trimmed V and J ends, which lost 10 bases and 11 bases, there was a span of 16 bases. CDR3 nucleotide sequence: TGTGCCACCTCCCTGGGTTCGGGGCAGTATTTT. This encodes CATSLGSGQYF.

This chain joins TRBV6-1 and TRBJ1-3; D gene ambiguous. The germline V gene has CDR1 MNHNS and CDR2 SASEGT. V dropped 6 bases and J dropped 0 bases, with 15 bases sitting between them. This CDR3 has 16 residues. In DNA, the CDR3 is TGTGCCAGCAGGGAAAACGGTAAAGCCTCTGGAAACACCATATATTTT. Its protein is CASRENGKASGNTIYF.

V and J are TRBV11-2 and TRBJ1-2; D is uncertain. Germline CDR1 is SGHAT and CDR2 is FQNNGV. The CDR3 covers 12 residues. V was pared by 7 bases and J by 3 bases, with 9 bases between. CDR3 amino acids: CASTQDDYGYTF. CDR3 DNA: TGTGCCAGCACCCAGGATGACTATGGCTACACCTTC.

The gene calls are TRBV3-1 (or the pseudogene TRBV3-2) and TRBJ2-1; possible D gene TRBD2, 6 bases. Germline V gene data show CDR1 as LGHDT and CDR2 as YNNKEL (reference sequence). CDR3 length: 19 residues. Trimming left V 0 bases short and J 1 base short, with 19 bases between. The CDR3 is CASSQDPEGSSPSYNEQFF. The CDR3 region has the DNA TGTGCCAGCAGCCAAGATCCGGAGGGTAGTTCCCCTTCCTACAATGAGCAGTTCTTC.

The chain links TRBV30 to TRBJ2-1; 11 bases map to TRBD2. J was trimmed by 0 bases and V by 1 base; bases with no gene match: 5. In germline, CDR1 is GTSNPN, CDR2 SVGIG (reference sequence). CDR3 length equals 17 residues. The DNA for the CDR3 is TGTGCCTGGAGTGCTTTAGCGGGGGGGGACTCCTACAATGAGCAGTTCTTC. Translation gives CAWSALAGGDSYNEQFF.

CDR3 in amino acids: CASSLARGLAGGPEETQYF. CDR3 nucleotides: TGTGCCAGCAGCTTAGCGAGGGGACTAGCGGGGGGGCCTGAAGAGACCCAGTACTTC. The V call is TRBV7-9, the J call TRBJ2-5; 16 bases line up with TRBD2. Germline CDR1 and CDR2: SEHNR and FQNEAQ (reference sequence). Trimming at V came to 0 bases and at J to 3 bases, leaving 7 bases not matched to a gene. The CDR3 has 19 residues.

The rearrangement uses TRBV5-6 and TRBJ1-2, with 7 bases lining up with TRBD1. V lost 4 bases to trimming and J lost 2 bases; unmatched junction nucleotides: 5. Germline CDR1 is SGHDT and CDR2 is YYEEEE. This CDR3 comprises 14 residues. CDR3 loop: CASSVTGRNYGYTF. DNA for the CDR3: TGTGCCAGCAGCGTGACAGGGAGGAACTATGGCTACACCTTC.

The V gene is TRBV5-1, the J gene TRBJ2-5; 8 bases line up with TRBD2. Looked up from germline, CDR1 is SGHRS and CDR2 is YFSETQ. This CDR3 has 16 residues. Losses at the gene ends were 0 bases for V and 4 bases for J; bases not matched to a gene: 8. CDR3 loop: CASSLATVREGETQYF. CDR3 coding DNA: TGCGCCAGCAGCTTGGCCACGGTCCGGGAGGGAGAGACCCAGTACTTC.

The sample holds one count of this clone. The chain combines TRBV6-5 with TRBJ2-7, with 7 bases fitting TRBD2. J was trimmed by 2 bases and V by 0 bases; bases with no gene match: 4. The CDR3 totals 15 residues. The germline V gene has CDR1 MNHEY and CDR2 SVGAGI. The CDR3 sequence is CASSYSSGGAYEQYV. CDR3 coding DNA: TGTGCCAGCAGTTACTCCTCGGGGGGAGCCTACGAGCAGTACGTC.

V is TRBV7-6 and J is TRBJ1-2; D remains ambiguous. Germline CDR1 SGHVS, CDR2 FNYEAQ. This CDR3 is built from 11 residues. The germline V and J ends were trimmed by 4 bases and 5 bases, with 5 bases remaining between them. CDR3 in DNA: TGTGCCAGCAGCTCGGGTTATGGCTACACCTTC. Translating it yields CASSSGYGYTF.

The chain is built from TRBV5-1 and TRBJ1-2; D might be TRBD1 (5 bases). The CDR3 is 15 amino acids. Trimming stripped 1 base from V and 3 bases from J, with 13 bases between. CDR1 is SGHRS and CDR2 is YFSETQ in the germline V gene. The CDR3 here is CASSLRDGGDYGYTF. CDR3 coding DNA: TGCGCCAGCAGCTTGAGGGACGGCGGGGACTATGGCTACACCTTC.

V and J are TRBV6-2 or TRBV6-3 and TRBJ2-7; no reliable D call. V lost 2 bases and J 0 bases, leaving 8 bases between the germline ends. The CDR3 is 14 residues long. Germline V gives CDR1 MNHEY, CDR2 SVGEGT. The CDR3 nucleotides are TGTGCCAGCAGTTACAACACGGGCTCCTACGAGCAGTACGTC. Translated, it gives CASSYNTGSYEQYV.